Each of the 18 T cell receptor beta chains below was sequenced from the same sample in a study of technical replicates of blood from a few donors (dated by TCRdb to about 2017). The library came from the immunoSEQ multiplex PCR assay. TCRdb carries this immuneACCESS record with in-frame sequences only. Its versions omit some clonotypes, under half of them owing to an unresolved V gene in the studies checked, with the rest unexplained. The sample table holds about 71,000 clones, of which roughly 92% were seen once. Approximately 0.4% of the sample lies in the top ten. The sample comprised T cells isolated from PBMCs. The receptor set was obtained from a human donor in good health.

Notes on this clone: One end of the junction does not line up with germline, which may come from a read error. The chain links TRBV7-7 to TRBJ2-7; 11 positions match TRBD2. The V gene's germline CDR1 is SSHAT and CDR2 FNYEAQ (reference sequence). This CDR3 spans 15 amino acids. The DNA for the CDR3 is TGTGCTAGCAGCTTAGCGGGGGGGAGCTCCTACGAGCAGTACTTC. Translated, it gives CASSLAGGSSYEQYF. The complete variable domain, with remaining parts taken from reference TRBV7-7 and TRBJ2-7, reads GAGVSQSPRYKVTKRGQDVTLRCDPISSHATLYWYQQALGQGPEFLTYFNYEAQPDKSGLPSDRFSAERPEGSISTLTIQRTEQRDSAMYRCASSLAGGSSYEQYFGPGTRLTVT.

The chain links TRBV13 to TRBJ1-5; tentatively, D is TRBD1 (6 bases). Germline CDR1 reads PRHDT; CDR2 reads FYEKMQ (reference sequence). CDR3 length equals 14 residues. The ends were cut back, 5 bases at V and 7 bases at J, with 15 bases in the middle. The CDR3 region is CASSAAGAKQPQHF. CDR3 DNA: TGTGCCAGCAGCGCGGCGGGGGCAAAACAGCCCCAGCATTTT.

The rearrangement uses TRBV29-1 and TRBJ2-1; D may be TRBD1 (6 bases). Germline values: CDR1 SQVTM, CDR2 ANQGSEA. This CDR3 comprises 14 residues. V was trimmed by 1 base and J by 7 bases, leaving 14 bases between them. The CDR3 reads CSVEGGDTTNEQFF. CDR3 coding DNA: TGCAGCGTTGAAGGTGGGGACACTACTAATGAGCAGTTCTTC.

The V call is TRBV2, the J call TRBJ2-5; D is ambiguous. This CDR3 is built from 14 residues. The germline V and J ends were trimmed by 7 bases and 1 base, with 13 bases remaining between them. CDR1 and CDR2 (germline): SNHLY, FYNNEI. CDR3 coding DNA: TGTGCCAGCACTCCAAGAAGCACCCAAGAGACCCAGTACTTC. It specifies CASTPRSTQETQYF.

V gene TRBV5-4 combines with J gene TRBJ2-5, with TRBD1 identical over 7 bases. Unmatched junction bases numbered 6, after V lost 4 bases and J lost 3 bases. This CDR3 has 14 amino acids. Germline V CDR1 and CDR2: SGHNT, YYREEE (reference sequence). The CDR3 coding sequence is TGTGCCAGCAGCCTGATTGGGACAGAAGAGACCCAGTACTTC. Protein product: CASSLIGTEETQYF.

The CDR3 DNA reads TGTGCCAGCAGCGGCCGGGCCATTACAGGTACCGGGGAGCTGTTTTTT. Protein product: CASSGRAITGTGELFF. The chain uses TRBV2 and TRBJ2-2, with D perhaps TRBD1 (5 bases). V was shortened by 6 bases and J by 5 bases, with 19 bases between the two germline ends. CDR3 length: 16 amino acids. The germline gives CDR1 SNHLY, CDR2 FYNNEI. Full variable domain (rest looked up from reference TRBV2 and TRBJ2-2): EPEVTQTPSHQVTQMGQEVILRCVPISNHLYFYWYRQILGQKVEFLVSFYNNEISEKSEIFDDQFSVERPDGSNFTLKIRSTKLEDSAMYFCASSGRAITGTGELFFGEGSRLTVL.

The chain couples TRBV6-1 to TRBJ1-5; 7 bases agree with TRBD1. The CDR3 is made up of 15 amino acids. Trimming at V came to 3 bases and at J to 5 bases, leaving 7 bases not matched to a gene. The germline CDR1 and CDR2 sequences are MNHNS and SASEGT. The CDR3 DNA reads as TGTGCCAGCAGTGATCCTGGGACAGCCTATCAGCCCCAGCATTTT. Its translation: CASSDPGTAYQPQHF.

The J gene is TRBJ1-1, the V gene TRBV7-9, with 7 bases that match TRBD1. The CDR3 runs to 13 residues. Trimming took 6 bases from V and 3 from J; bases not matched to a gene: 4. The V gene's germline CDR1 is SEHNR and CDR2 FQNEAQ (reference sequence). DNA for the CDR3: TGTGCCAGCAGTCGAACAGGGGACACTGAAGCTTTCTTT. This gives the protein CASSRTGDTEAFF.

The V call is TRBV6-1, the J call TRBJ1-2; a possible D gene is TRBD1 (5 bases). Looked up from germline, CDR1 is MNHNS and CDR2 is SASEGT. The V gene lost 2 bases and the J gene lost 7 bases, with 11 bases spanning the gap. The CDR3 loop spans 13 amino acids. In DNA, the CDR3 is TGTGCCAGCAGTGAAAGGGCCCAGGGTGGCTACACCTTC. Translated, it gives CASSERAQGGYTF.

This chain links TRBV7-8 with TRBJ2-3; the D gene is possibly TRBD2 (5 bases). Deletions cut 5 bases from V and 5 bases from J, with 14 bases between. This CDR3 comprises 14 residues. Germline CDR1 and CDR2: SGHVS and FQNEAQ. The CDR3 protein is CASSPLGSRDTQYF. The CDR3 region has the DNA TGTGCCAGCAGCCCCCTTGGGAGTAGAGATACGCAGTATTTT.

This clone was recorded only once. This rearrangement joins TRBV6-5 to TRBJ2-5, with D possibly being TRBD1 (7 bases). Germline assignment: CDR1 MNHEY and CDR2 SVGAGI. V lost 2 bases and J 6 bases, leaving 10 bases between the germline ends. This CDR3 has 13 residues. CDR3 residues: CASSYQGGQTQYF. As DNA, the CDR3 is TGTGCCAGCAGTTACCAGGGGGGTCAGACCCAGTACTTC.

This sequence joins TRBV7-2 and TRBJ1-3, with 7 bases aligning to TRBD1. CDR1 and CDR2 from the germline V gene are SGHTA and FQGNSA. CDR3 length: 17 amino acids. The V and J ends lost 5 bases and 0 bases, in that order; junction bases with no gene match: 10. CDR3 nucleotides: TGTGCCAGCAGCCGAGATAACAGGGGTCTCTCTGGAAACACCATATATTTT. Its protein is CASSRDNRGLSGNTIYF.

This chain connects TRBV19 to TRBJ1-5; D call uncertain. The CDR3 loop spans 13 amino acids. The V gene's germline CDR1 is LNHDA and CDR2 SQIVND (reference sequence). Trimming pared 8 bases from V and 6 bases from J, leaving 14 bases between. CDR3 bases: TGTGCCAGTCCCAAGAGGCAGACTCAGCCCCAGCATTTT. Its translation: CASPKRQTQPQHF.

CDR3 in amino acids: CASSPSGSFPMGQYF. CDR3 coding DNA: TGTGCCAGCAGTCCTAGCGGTTCCTTCCCCATGGGGCAGTACTTC. The V and J genes are TRBV6-5 and TRBJ2-7; 7 bases are a match to TRBD2. This CDR3 spans 15 amino acids. Germline values: CDR1 MNHEY, CDR2 SVGAGI. With 5 bases clipped from V and 9 bases from J, the junction kept 16 bases outside the gene matches.

The genes are TRBV6-1 and TRBJ1-5; 8 bases line up with TRBD1. Trimming cost V 6 bases and J 1 base; bases outside gene matches: 5. Germline CDR1 MNHNS, CDR2 SASEGT. The CDR3 covers 15 residues. The CDR3 DNA reads as TGTGCCAGCAGCTCCGGACAGGGCAGCAATCAGCCCCAGCATTTT. Its translation is CASSSGQGSNQPQHF.

This chain links TRBV4-1 with TRBJ2-7; 8 bases agree with TRBD2. With V trimmed by 4 bases and J by 0 bases, 8 bases remained unmatched. The CDR3 is made up of 16 amino acids. CDR1 is MGHRA, CDR2 YSYEKL, per germline. Here the CDR3 reads CASSPTIAGSSYEQYF. The CDR3, as DNA: TGCGCCAGCAGCCCGACCATAGCGGGGAGCTCCTACGAGCAGTACTTC.

In nucleotides, the CDR3 is TGTGCCAGCAGCTTAGGCTCCCTACTAGTTTCGTACAATGAGCAGTTCTTC. Translated, it gives CASSLGSLLVSYNEQFF. This chain joins TRBV13 and TRBJ2-1; D may be TRBD2 (5 bases). Per the germline V gene, CDR1 is PRHDT and CDR2 is FYEKMQ (reference sequence). The CDR3 length is 17 residues. Deletions cut 0 bases from V and 4 bases from J, with 16 bases between.

The chain recombines TRBV4-1 with TRBJ2-1; D gene ambiguous. V was cut by 2 bases and J by 6 bases, with 8 bases left in between. The germline V gene encodes CDR1 MGHRA and CDR2 YSYEKL. The CDR3 runs to 13 residues. The CDR3 DNA follows: TGCGCCAGCAGCCAAAGTCTTAGCAATGAGCAGTTCTTC. Protein sequence: CASSQSLSNEQFF.